This T cell receptor gamma chain was recorded in a study of gamma delta lymphoproliferative disorders and STAT genes (dated by TCRdb to between 2017 and 2018). Regarding the complete study: The LymphoTrack Dx TCRG Assay was used to prepare gamma-chain libraries from at least 50 ng of genomic DNA. To confirm the results, all delta-chain samples and two gamma-chain samples were sequenced a second time. Because no corresponding Invivoscribe delta assay was available, delta-chain libraries were prepared according to the EuroClonality-NGS working group standard operating procedure. The study profiled TCR gamma and delta CDR3 repertoires by deep sequencing in Tgammadelta lymphoproliferative disease patients and healthy controls, within a larger immunophenotypic and STAT-mutation study.

In regard to this clone: Its specific antigen is unknown. No quality values exist for individual bases; no much larger clone is one base distant.

For TCR sequencing, genomic DNA was taken from peripheral blood mononuclear cells isolated from both patients and controls. The control group consisted of 23 healthy adult blood donors (median age about 60 years; roughly 12 males and approximately 11 females) who were matched to the patients for age and sex. Study-level results and caveats: When whole repertoires were clustered, gamma repertoires from patients grouped apart from those of healthy controls, but delta repertoires did not separate between the groups. Control T cells were likely spread across varied maturation stages, whereas leukemic cells were skewed toward terminal effectors, which potentially limits comparisons between patients and controls. According to the authors, NGS specificity may be reduced at low frequencies, so whether leukemic clones are public or private needs confirmation. Nearly all major patient gamma and delta clonotypes were public, shared with at least one healthy donor; only two gamma clonotypes were private to disease.

The cysteine opens and the phenylalanine closes a CDR3 of 16 amino acids. Only the CDR3 region is kept as DNA, spanning 48 bases read in frame from base 1. Trimming takes 3 bases off V and 0 bases off J; junction bases not matched to a gene: 8. Both library methods used multiplex PCR with primers targeting conserved V and J regions of the TCR genes. Purified and pooled amplicons were sequenced on an Illumina MiSeq platform. Concerning the study's data processing: V(D)J alignment, clonotype assembly and translation were done with MiXCR, while functionality assessment and CDR3 repertoire analyses were done with VDJtools. The IMGT definition of CDR3 was applied, and only productive sequences using functional genes were analyzed, with ORF genes and pseudogenes left out. A custom Python script searched for identical amino acid CDR3s of major clonotypes (frequency >=5%) across all patients and controls. To compare clonotype frequencies between patients and controls, a one-sided non-parametric Wilcoxon test was applied. TCRdb called clones afresh from the public reads with CATT; identical DNA rows were later merged. TCRdb's processing, not the study's, gives the V and J calls here. The sample contains over 800 gamma-chain clones, more than 25% of them found a single time. In total, the top ten clones hold about 26% of the sample.

The sequenced material came from blood. The TCR comes from a human donor in good health. Recombination joined TRGV11 with TRGJ1 or TRGJ2. No J gene was available from TCRdb, and it was assigned here by a germline match of the DNA. TRGV11 is known as an ORF, though its function is uncertain. CDR3 sequence: CACWIRVYSNYYKKLF. The nucleotide sequence is TGTGCCTGCTGGATTAGGGTCTATTCGAATTATTATAAGAAACTCTTT.